These 12 T cell receptor beta chains were sequenced from one sample in a study of blood T cell repertoires in COVID-19. Data came from immunoSEQ multiplex PCR; TCRdb stores just in-frame clones and leaves some out. Altogether over 30,000 clones are present, about 75% being singletons, with the ten largest covering around 15%. The material sequenced was peripheral blood. The source is an elderly man with active or convalescent COVID-19.

The chain has TRBV6-2 or TRBV6-3 and TRBJ1-3; D is perhaps TRBD1 (5 bases). Germline lookup yields CDR1 MNHEY and CDR2 SVGEGT. This CDR3 is built from 13 residues. Between the trimmed V and J ends, which lost 6 bases and 7 bases, there was a span of 13 bases. The CDR3 region is CASSTTRQNTIYF. The CDR3, as DNA: TGTGCCAGCAGCACCACCCGACAGAACACCATATATTTT.

This chain joins TRBV9 and TRBJ2-5; TRBD1 might be the D (6 bases). The V and J ends lost 0 bases and 4 bases respectively, with 16 bases between them. Germline CDR1 is SGDLS and CDR2 is YYNGEE. The CDR3 loop spans 16 amino acids. The CDR3 DNA reads as TGTGCCAGCAGCGTAGAGCCAGGGGAGAGCGCAGAGACCCAGTACTTC. Translated, it gives CASSVEPGESAETQYF.

This rearrangement joins TRBV19 to TRBJ1-2; 10 nucleotides agree with TRBD1. J was trimmed by 4 bases and V by 6 bases; bases with no gene match: 14. This CDR3 contains 17 residues. CDR1 and CDR2 from the germline V gene are LNHDA and SQIVND (reference sequence). CDR3 nucleotide sequence: TGTGCCAGTAGCCGTCAGGGGAACCGGGACAGGGGCTATGGCTACACCTTC. It specifies CASSRQGNRDRGYGYTF. Full variable domain (outside the CDR3, taken from reference TRBV19 and TRBJ1-2): DGGITQSPKYLFRKEGQNVTLSCEQNLNHDAMYWYRQDPGQGLRLIYYSQIVNDFQKGDIAEGYSVSREKKESFPLTVTSAQKNPTAFYLCASSRQGNRDRGYGYTFGSGTRLTVV.

This clone was picked up a small number of times. The genes are TRBV4-2 and TRBJ1-4; TRBD1 matches at 8 bases. V gave up 3 bases and J gave up 2 bases; unmatched junction bases: 5. The germline V gene encodes CDR1 LGHNA and CDR2 YNFKEQ. The CDR3 is 16 residues long. The chain's CDR3 is CASSHDRGWTNEKLFF. The CDR3 DNA is TGTGCCAGCAGCCATGACAGGGGATGGACTAATGAAAAACTGTTTTTT.

The chain recombines TRBV30 with TRBJ2-3; 9 bases match TRBD2. After removal of 3 bases from V and 4 bases from J, the junction contained 5 bases not matched to a gene. The CDR3 loop spans 14 amino acids. Germline V lookup: CDR1 GTSNPN, CDR2 SVGIG (reference sequence). Here the CDR3 DNA reads TGTGCCTGGAGAGCTAGCGGGAAGTCAGATACGCAGTATTTT. This gives the protein CAWRASGKSDTQYF. The variable domain in full, completed from reference TRBV30 and TRBJ2-3, reads SQTIHQWPATLVQPVGSPLSLECTVEGTSNPNLYWYRQAAGRGLQLLFYSVGIGQISSEVPQNLSASRPQDRQFILSSKKLLLSDSGFYLCAWRASGKSDTQYFGPGTRLTVL.

The chain uses TRBV7-2 and TRBJ2-7; D unresolved. This CDR3 is 14 amino acids long. The germline V gene has CDR1 SGHTA and CDR2 FQGNSA. Trimming removed 0 bases from V and 2 bases from J, with 8 bases in between. The CDR3 region has the DNA TGTGCCAGCAGCTTAGCGGGCCGTACCTACGAGCAGTACTTC. Its translation is CASSLAGRTYEQYF. Full variable domain (missing parts from reference TRBV7-2 and TRBJ2-7): GAGVSQSPSNKVTEKGKDVELRCDPISGHTALYWYRQSLGQGLEFLIYFQGNSAPDKSGLPSDRFSAERTGGSVSTLTIQRTQQEDSAVYLCASSLAGRTYEQYFGPGTRLTVT.

J is TRBJ1-5 and V is TRBV28; D is perhaps TRBD1 (6 bases). CDR3 length: 15 amino acids. Trimming stripped 6 bases from V and 3 bases from J, with 15 bases between. CDR1 and CDR2 (germline): MDHEN, SYDVKM. CDR3 nucleotide sequence: TGTGCCAGCAGGATGCAGGGGTCCCTCAATCAGCCCCAGCATTTT. This encodes CASRMQGSLNQPQHF.

The gene calls are TRBV11-2 and TRBJ2-5; 7 nucleotides match TRBD2. The junction had 15 bases not matched to a gene; V was cut back by 0 bases and J by 5 bases. The CDR3 runs 18 residues. The germline V gene has CDR1 SGHAT and CDR2 FQNNGV. The CDR3 nucleotides read TGTGCCAGCAGCTTAGATCGTGGCGGGACCGCGGGAGATGAGACCCAGTACTTC. Translating gives CASSLDRGGTAGDETQYF.

This chain uses TRBV6-5 with TRBJ1-4, with 8 bases identical to TRBD1. Trimming at V came to 0 bases and at J to 7 bases, leaving 7 bases not matched to a gene. Germline CDR1 reads MNHEY; CDR2 reads SVGAGI. The CDR3 consists of 16 residues. CDR3: CASSYSITGGSEKLFF. CDR3 coding DNA: TGTGCCAGCAGTTACTCTATCACAGGGGGAAGTGAAAAACTGTTTTTT.

The V call is TRBV6-1, the J call TRBJ2-1, with D possibly being TRBD2 (6 bases). Trimming took off 2 bases at V and 0 bases at J, with 17 bases between the two ends. Germline V CDR1 and CDR2: MNHNS, SASEGT. The CDR3 has 18 residues. The CDR3 reads CASSERYEGGSSYNEQFF. As DNA, the CDR3 is TGTGCCAGCAGTGAAAGATATGAGGGAGGATCCTCCTACAATGAGCAGTTCTTC.

The V gene is TRBV7-3, the J gene TRBJ2-1; D ambiguous. Germline CDR1 reads SGHTA; CDR2 reads FQGTGA. CDR3 length: 15 amino acids. V was cut by 0 bases and J by 0 bases, with 6 bases left in between. CDR3 nucleotide sequence: TGTGCCAGCAGCTTAACGGTGAGCTCCTACAATGAGCAGTTCTTC. This codes for CASSLTVSSYNEQFF.

V is TRBV24-1 and J is TRBJ1-1; 8 nucleotides align to TRBD1. CDR3 length: 15 residues. The germline V gene has CDR1 KGHDR and CDR2 SFDVKD. The trim removed 6 bases at V and 5 bases at J, leaving 10 bases unmatched. The DNA for the CDR3 is TGTGCCACCAGTCCAGGGGGCGCGGGGATTACTGAAGCTTTCTTT. Its translation is CATSPGGAGITEAFF.